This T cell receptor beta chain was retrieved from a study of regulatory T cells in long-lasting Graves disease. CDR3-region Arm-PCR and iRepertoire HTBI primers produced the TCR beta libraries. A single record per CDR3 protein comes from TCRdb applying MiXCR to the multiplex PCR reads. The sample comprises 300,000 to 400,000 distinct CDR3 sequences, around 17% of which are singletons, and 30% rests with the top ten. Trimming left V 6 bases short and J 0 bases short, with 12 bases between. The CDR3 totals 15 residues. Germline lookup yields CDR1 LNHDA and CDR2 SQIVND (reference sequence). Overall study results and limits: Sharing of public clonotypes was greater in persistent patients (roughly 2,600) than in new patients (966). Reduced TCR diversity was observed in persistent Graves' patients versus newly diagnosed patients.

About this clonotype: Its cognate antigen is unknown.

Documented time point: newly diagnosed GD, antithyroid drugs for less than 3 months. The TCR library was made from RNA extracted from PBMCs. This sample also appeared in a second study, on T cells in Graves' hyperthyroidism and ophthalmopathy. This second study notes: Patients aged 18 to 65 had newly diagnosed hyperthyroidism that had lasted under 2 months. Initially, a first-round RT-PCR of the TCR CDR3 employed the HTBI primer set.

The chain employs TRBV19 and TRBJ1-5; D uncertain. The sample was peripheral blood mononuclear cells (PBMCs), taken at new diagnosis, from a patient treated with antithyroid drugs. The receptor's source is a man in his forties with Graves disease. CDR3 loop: CASRFSLNSNQPQHF. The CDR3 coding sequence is TGTGCCAGTAGATTCAGTCTTAATAGCAATCAGCCCCAGCATTTT.